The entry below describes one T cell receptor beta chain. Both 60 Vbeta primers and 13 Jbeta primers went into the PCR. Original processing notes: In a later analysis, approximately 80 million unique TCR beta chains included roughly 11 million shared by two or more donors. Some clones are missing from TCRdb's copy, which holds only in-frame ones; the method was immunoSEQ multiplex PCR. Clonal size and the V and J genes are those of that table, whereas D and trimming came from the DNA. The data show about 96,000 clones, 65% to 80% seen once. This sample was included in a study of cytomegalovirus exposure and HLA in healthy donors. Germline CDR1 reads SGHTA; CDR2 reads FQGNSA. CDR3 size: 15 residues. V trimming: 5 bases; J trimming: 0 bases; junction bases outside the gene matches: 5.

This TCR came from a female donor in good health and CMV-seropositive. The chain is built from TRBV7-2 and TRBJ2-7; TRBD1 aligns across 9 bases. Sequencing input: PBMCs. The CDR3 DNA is TGTGCCAGCAGCCAGCGGGGACAGGGCTCCTACGAGCAGTACTTC. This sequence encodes CASSQRGQGSYEQYF.